Below, 2 T cell receptor beta chains from the same sample are listed, as sequenced in a study of blood T cell repertoires in COVID-19. Only in-frame clones appear in the TCRdb table, and some are missing; sequencing was by immunoSEQ multiplex PCR. The table has about 150,000 clones, approximately 87% seen once; the top ten hold approximately 6.1%. The material sequenced was peripheral blood. The receptor source for this set is a man older than 75 with acute or convalescent COVID-19.

The chain has TRBV5-1 and TRBJ2-5; tentatively, D is TRBD2 (6 bases). CDR3 length: 14 residues. Germline CDR1 SGHRS, CDR2 YFSETQ. V lost 7 bases and J 2 bases, leaving 15 bases between the germline ends. The CDR3 DNA follows: TGCGCCAGCCGCTGGAGGGCGGTACAAGAGACCCAGTACTTC. This encodes CASRWRAVQETQYF.

This chain connects TRBV7-9 to TRBJ1-2, with TRBD1 matching 7 bases. Germline loops: CDR1 SEHNR, CDR2 FQNEAQ (reference sequence). Trimming cost V 5 bases and J 8 bases; bases outside gene matches: 14. The CDR3 extends over 15 amino acids. For the CDR3, the DNA is TGTGCCAGCAGCAGGCGGGACAGCCCAGGCGGCGGCTACACCTTC. Translation: CASSRRDSPGGGYTF.